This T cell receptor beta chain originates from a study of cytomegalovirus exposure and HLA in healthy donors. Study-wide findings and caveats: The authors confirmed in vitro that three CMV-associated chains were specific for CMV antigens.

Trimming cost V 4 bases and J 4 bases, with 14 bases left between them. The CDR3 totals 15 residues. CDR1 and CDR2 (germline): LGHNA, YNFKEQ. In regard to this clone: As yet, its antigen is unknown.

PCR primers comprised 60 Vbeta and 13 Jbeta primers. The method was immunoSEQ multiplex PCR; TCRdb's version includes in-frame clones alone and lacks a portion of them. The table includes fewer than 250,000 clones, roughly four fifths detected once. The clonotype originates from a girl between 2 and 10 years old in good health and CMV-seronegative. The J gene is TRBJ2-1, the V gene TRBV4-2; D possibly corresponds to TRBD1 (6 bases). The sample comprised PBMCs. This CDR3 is CASSPPGQSYNEQFF. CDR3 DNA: TGTGCCAGCAGCCCTCCCGGACAGTCGTACAATGAGCAGTTCTTC.